This TCR beta chain emerged from a study of blood T cells in healthy people across ages. As for the study in general: When template switching was applied, about one barcoded beta molecule was captured per two T cells.

A second PCR, run for about 7 to 11 cycles, used a sample-barcoded 5' primer plus a J-beta primer mix. From the 5' RACE reads, TCRdb called clonotypes with MiXCR, one entry per CDR3 protein. The sample comprises 1.5 million to 2 million distinct CDR3 sequences, 28% of which are singletons, and 6.5% to 8.5% rests with the top ten. With 5 bases clipped from V and 3 bases from J, the junction kept 12 bases outside the gene matches. Germline loops: CDR1 SGHTA, CDR2 FQGNSA. The CDR3 has 16 residues. Healthy Caucasians from Russia aged roughly 6 to 95 served as donors. This TCR came from a woman in her 30s in good health. The J gene is TRBJ2-7, the V gene TRBV7-2; TRBD1 matches at 8 bases. The sample was blood. CDR3 in amino acids: CASSPWAGTGGYEQYF. The CDR3 DNA sequence: TGTGCCAGCAGCCCCTGGGCGGGAACAGGGGGCTACGAGCAGTACTTC.